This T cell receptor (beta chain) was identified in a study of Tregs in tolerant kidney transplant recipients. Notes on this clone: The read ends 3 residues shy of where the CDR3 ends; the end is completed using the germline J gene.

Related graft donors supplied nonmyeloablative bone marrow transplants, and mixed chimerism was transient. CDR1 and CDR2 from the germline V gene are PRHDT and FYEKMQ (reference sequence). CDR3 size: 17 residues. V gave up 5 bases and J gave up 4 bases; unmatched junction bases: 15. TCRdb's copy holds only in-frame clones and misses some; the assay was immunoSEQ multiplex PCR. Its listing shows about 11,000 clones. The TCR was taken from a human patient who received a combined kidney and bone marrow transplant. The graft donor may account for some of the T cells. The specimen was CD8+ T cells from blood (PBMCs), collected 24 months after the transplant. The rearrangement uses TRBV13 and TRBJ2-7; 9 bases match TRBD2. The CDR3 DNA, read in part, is TGTGCCAGCAGCCATTGGGTTATGTCTAGCGGGATATACGAG. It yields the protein CASSHWVMSSGIYE. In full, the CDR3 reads CASSHWVMSSGIYEQYF.